These 21 T cell receptor beta chains were sequenced from one sample in a study of liver allograft versus peripheral blood T cells (dated by TCRdb to the early 2020s). For context, the study as a whole: In liver transplant recipients, the study looked at T cell receptor repertoires in the peripheral blood and set them against the repertoires found within the transplanted livers.

The sequencer was an Illumina MiSeq. TCRdb ran its own pipeline on the public reads, namely fastp trimming at Q25 and MiXCR clone calling, and kept in-frame beta chains. Each record represents a unique CDR3 protein, reported with the most common genes and DNA among its rows. Counted in this sample were roughly 8,500 distinct CDR3 sequences; roughly 26% of them appeared once. The top ten clones comprise 8% to 10% of the sample. The receptors come from a human patient who had a liver transplant. After a transplant, not all T cells may be the patient's own; some may come from the graft donor.

The chain combines TRBV6-2 or TRBV6-3 with TRBJ2-5; a weak D match, TRBD1 (7 bases). The ends were cut back, 6 bases at V and 2 bases at J, with 13 bases in the middle. The CDR3 runs to 14 residues. Germline V gene sequence: CDR1 MNHEY, CDR2 SVGEGT. For the CDR3, the DNA is TGTGCCAGCAGCTGGGCAGGGGGGCAAGAGACCCAGTACTTC. The encoded protein is CASSWAGGQETQYF.

This chain links TRBV7-9 with TRBJ2-7; TRBD1 agrees at 10 bases. V gave up 5 bases and J gave up 6 bases; unmatched junction bases: 13. This CDR3 region has 16 residues. Germline V gives CDR1 SEHNR, CDR2 FQNEAQ (reference sequence). As DNA, the CDR3 is TGTGCCAGCAGCCAAACCGGGACAGGGGAGAAAGTCGAGCAGTACTTC. Translation gives CASSQTGTGEKVEQYF.

This clonotype came up a few times. This chain links TRBV3-1 with TRBJ1-4, with D possibly TRBD1 on 6 matching bases. CDR1 is LGHDT and CDR2 is YNNKEL in the germline V gene (reference sequence). The CDR3 is made up of 15 amino acids. The V gene lost 1 base and the J gene lost 4 bases, with 10 bases spanning the gap. CDR3 DNA sequence: TGTGCCAGCAGCCAAGGGCCACAGGGTAATGAAAAACTGTTTTTT. Protein product: CASSQGPQGNEKLFF.

This chain uses TRBV12-3 or TRBV12-4 with TRBJ1-2; D is ambiguous. The ends were cut back, 3 bases at V and 3 bases at J, with 2 bases in the middle. This CDR3 has 11 residues. The CDR3 bases are TGTGCCAGCAGTTTGGACTATGGCTACACCTTC. This sequence encodes CASSLDYGYTF.

By proportion, this clonotype is medium-sized (0.01 to 0.1%). The chain recombines TRBV28 with TRBJ1-6; D might be TRBD1 (5 bases). This CDR3 comprises 16 residues. The ends were cut back, 2 bases at V and 0 bases at J, with 8 bases in the middle. The germline V gene has CDR1 MDHEN and CDR2 SYDVKM. The CDR3 coding sequence is TGTGCCAGCAGTTTAGACAGCCTCTCCTATAATTCACCCCTCCACTTT. This translates into CASSLDSLSYNSPLHF.

This clonotype was seen a few times. CDR3 DNA sequence: TGTGCCAGCAGTCCTAATACGGACTCTGGAAACACCATATATTTT. Its translation: CASSPNTDSGNTIYF. V usage is TRBV5-4 and J usage is TRBJ1-3; D uncertain. This CDR3 region has 15 residues. Germline lookup yields CDR1 SGHNT and CDR2 YYREEE (reference sequence). V shed 5 bases and J shed 0 bases, with 12 bases lying between them. The variable domain in full, completed from reference TRBV5-4 and TRBJ1-3, reads ETGVTQSPTHLIKTRGQQVTLRCSSQSGHNTVSWYQQALGQGPQFIFQYYREEENGRGNFPPRFSGLQFPNYSSELNVNALELDDSALYLCASSPNTDSGNTIYFGEGSWLTVV.

In its sample, this clonotype ranks as medium-sized. The DNA of the CDR3 is TGTGCCAGCAGCTTCGGGGTCTCTCTGGATGGAAACACCATATATTTT. As protein: CASSFGVSLDGNTIYF. V gene TRBV11-2 combines with J gene TRBJ1-3; D is ambiguous. From germline, CDR1 is SGHAT and CDR2 FQNNGV. The CDR3 covers 16 residues. V lost 3 bases and J lost 3, with 15 bases in between.

This clonotype is labeled as medium-sized. The chain joins TRBV27 to TRBJ1-3; 10 bases line up with TRBD1. Germline V gene lookup returns CDR1 MNHEY and CDR2 SMNVEV (reference sequence). With 5 bases clipped from V and 4 bases from J, the junction kept 5 bases outside the gene matches. The CDR3 sequence is 15 residues long. For the CDR3, the DNA is TGTGCCAGCAGTGAGGGACAGGGGAAGGGAAACACCATATATTTT. Its translation is CASSEGQGKGNTIYF.

By its share, this clonotype is medium-sized. CDR3 amino acids: CASSLGTGGNQPQHF. The CDR3 nucleotides read TGTGCCAGCAGTTTAGGGACAGGGGGCAATCAGCCCCAGCATTTT. The chain carries TRBV12-3 or TRBV12-4 and TRBJ1-5, with TRBD1 identical over 9 bases. There are 15 residues in the CDR3. The junction had 0 bases not matched to a gene; V was cut back by 1 base and J by 2 bases.

This chain links TRBV19 with TRBJ1-1; no definite D call. V was pared by 4 bases and J by 1 base, with 7 bases between. The CDR3 length is 13 residues. Germline-derived CDR1 and CDR2 are LNHDA and SQIVND (reference sequence). The CDR3: CASSTSTNTEAFF. The CDR3 DNA reads as TGTGCCAGTAGTACCTCCACGAACACTGAAGCTTTCTTT.

In this sample, this clonotype turned up once. The rearrangement uses TRBV18 and TRBJ2-7; D ambiguous. Germline loops: CDR1 KGHSH, CDR2 LQKENI. The CDR3 contains 13 residues. V was shortened by 0 bases and J by 3 bases, with 6 bases between the two germline ends. The CDR3 nucleotides are TGTGCCAGCTCACCACCGTCGGTCTACGAGCAGTACTTC. Translation: CASSPPSVYEQYF.

This clonotype was found many times. This chain uses TRBV15 with TRBJ2-1; no firm D call. This CDR3 is 13 amino acids long. Between the trimmed V and J ends, which lost 0 bases and 12 bases, there was a span of 12 bases. Germline V lookup: CDR1 LNHNV, CDR2 YYDKDF (reference sequence). The CDR3 protein is CATSRDQGIVQFF. As DNA, the CDR3 is TGTGCCACCAGCAGAGATCAAGGAATCGTGCAGTTCTTC. The full variable domain, in which reference TRBV15 and TRBJ2-1 provide the parts outside the CDR3, is DAMVIQNPRYQVTQFGKPVTLSCSQTLNHNVMYWYQQKSSQAPKLLFHYYDKDFNNEADTPDNFQSRRPNTSFCFLDIRSPGLGDTAMYLCATSRDQGIVQFFGPGTRLTVL.

The V call is TRBV30, the J call TRBJ2-2; D unclear. CDR1 and CDR2 from the germline V gene are GTSNPN and SVGIG (reference sequence). The germline V and J ends were trimmed by 1 base and 8 bases, with 5 bases remaining between them. CDR3 length: 11 residues. CDR3 amino acids: CAWSGRGELFF. CDR3 in DNA: TGTGCCTGGAGTGGCCGAGGGGAGCTGTTTTTT.

By share, this clonotype ranks as medium-sized. J is TRBJ2-1 and V is TRBV19; possible D gene TRBD1, 6 bases. The germline V gene has CDR1 LNHDA and CDR2 SQIVND (reference sequence). The CDR3 covers 18 residues. V lost 4 bases and J 5 bases, leaving 24 bases between the germline ends. The CDR3 protein is CASSTPLRWAGENNEQFF. In nucleotides, the CDR3 is TGTGCCAGTAGTACACCCCTCCGTTGGGCAGGGGAAAACAATGAGCAGTTCTTC.

Only a few counts were recorded for this clonotype. The chain links TRBV6-1 to TRBJ1-2; a weak D match, TRBD1 (5 bases). V lost 4 bases to trimming and J lost 8 bases, with 14 bases between them. The CDR3 consists of 13 residues. The V gene's germline CDR1 is MNHNS and CDR2 SASEGT. The CDR3 DNA sequence: TGTGCCAGCAGTGGTGCCGGGGCGGGAGGCTACACCTTC. Protein: CASSGAGAGGYTF.

The chain has TRBV19 and TRBJ2-3; TRBD2 is a possible D gene (5 bases). Germline V gene sequence: CDR1 LNHDA, CDR2 SQIVND (reference sequence). The CDR3 has 12 amino acids. V was shortened by 5 bases and J by 3 bases, with 6 bases between the two germline ends. CDR3 sequence reads: CASSGETDTQYF. The CDR3 coding sequence is TGTGCCAGTAGTGGGGAGACAGATACGCAGTATTTT.

This clonotype was recorded at least ten times. V gene TRBV19 combines with J gene TRBJ1-5, with a possible D match to TRBD1 (6 bases). Germline loops: CDR1 LNHDA, CDR2 SQIVND (reference sequence). V was trimmed by 3 bases and J by 6 bases, leaving 15 bases between them. The CDR3 has 15 residues. The CDR3 DNA reads as TGTGCCAGTAGTATCCGCCCCAGGGGCGGTCAGCCCCAGCATTTT. Translating gives CASSIRPRGGQPQHF.

This clonotype qualifies as medium-sized. V and J are TRBV9 and TRBJ1-3; D not resolved. Trimming removed 4 bases from V and 7 bases from J, with 12 bases in between. Germline V gives CDR1 SGDLS, CDR2 YYNGEE. The CDR3 loop spans 13 amino acids. CDR3 sequence reads: CASSRDGPNTIYF. CDR3 coding DNA: TGTGCCAGCAGCCGTGACGGCCCTAACACCATATATTTT.

The chain employs TRBV5-4 and TRBJ1-1; D not resolved. V was shortened by 0 bases and J by 1 base, with 4 bases between the two germline ends. From germline, CDR1 is SGHNT and CDR2 YYREEE (reference sequence). The length of the CDR3 is 13 residues. In DNA, the CDR3 is TGTGCCAGCAGCTTGGAAAGGAACACTGAAGCTTTCTTT. Protein product: CASSLERNTEAFF.

This clonotype is medium-sized (0.01 to 0.1%) in the sample. The chain is built from TRBV27 and TRBJ1-5; D unresolved. The CDR3 runs 15 residues. The germline V and J ends were trimmed by 6 bases and 0 bases, with 12 bases remaining between them. Germline CDR1 MNHEY, CDR2 SMNVEV (reference sequence). This chain's CDR3 is CASRATPYSNQPQHF. CDR3 nucleotide sequence: TGTGCCAGCAGGGCTACACCCTATAGCAATCAGCCCCAGCATTTT.

This clonotype is labeled medium-sized. This chain connects TRBV15 to TRBJ2-1, with 9 bases matching TRBD2. The CDR3 totals 16 residues. Germline trimming cut 3 bases from V and 3 bases from J; bases unmatched to any gene: 6. The germline V gene encodes CDR1 LNHNV and CDR2 YYDKDF (reference sequence). CDR3 in amino acids: CATSSGLAGRYNEQFF. CDR3 DNA: TGTGCCACCAGCAGTGGGCTAGCGGGACGCTACAATGAGCAGTTCTTC.